The 9 T cell receptor beta chains below come from one sample, sequenced in a study of T-cell reconstitution after alpha-beta-depleted transplantation in children. Preparing the TCRbeta library involved the use of unique molecular identifiers. A single record per CDR3 protein comes from TCRdb applying MiXCR to the PCR reads. This sample has hundreds of thousands of distinct CDR3 sequences; over 10% occur once, and the top ten carry around 2%. Sequences were derived from PBMCs, mostly from graft donor cells, sampled 360 days after TCRalphabeta/CD19-depleted stem cell transplant. These receptors all stem from a male patient aged 10-17 years who had a stem cell transplant for acute myeloid leukemia, so the T cells may come from the graft donor.

Here the CDR3 DNA reads TGTGCCAGCAGCTTAAGTGGGACAGGGGGCAATCAGCCCCAGCATTTT. This sequence encodes CASSLSGTGGNQPQHF. V gene TRBV5-5 combines with J gene TRBJ1-5; TRBD1 aligns across 10 bases. This CDR3 is 16 amino acids long. Germline V CDR1 and CDR2: SGHKS, YYEKEE (reference sequence). With V trimmed by 2 bases and J by 2 bases, 4 bases remained unmatched.

The table lists this clonotype with a few counts. The chain combines TRBV27 with TRBJ2-7; possibly TRBD1 or TRBD2 for D (5 bases each). The V gene's germline CDR1 is MNHEY and CDR2 SMNVEV (reference sequence). The ends were cut back, 3 bases at V and 2 bases at J, with 11 bases in the middle. The CDR3 spans 14 residues. The CDR3 region is CASSFGDETYEQYF. CDR3 bases: TGTGCCAGCAGTTTTGGGGACGAAACCTACGAGCAGTACTTC.

This clonotype was seen more than once but under ten times. The chain recombines TRBV9 with TRBJ2-1; TRBD2 might be the D (6 bases). Trimming took 2 bases from V and 3 from J, leaving 18 bases between them. This CDR3 contains 17 residues. CDR1 and CDR2 from the germline V gene are SGDLS and YYNGEE. CDR3 sequence reads: CASSVVTTGGFYNEQFF. CDR3 coding DNA: TGTGCCAGCAGCGTTGTTACAACCGGAGGGTTCTACAATGAGCAGTTCTTC. Based on the CDR3 plus reference TRBV9 and TRBJ2-1, the full variable domain is DSGVTQTPKHLITATGQRVTLRCSPRSGDLSVYWYQQSLDQGLQFLIQYYNGEERAKGNILERFSAQQFPDLHSELNLSSLELGDSALYFCASSVVTTGGFYNEQFFGPGTRLTVL.

This clonotype has just a few counts. This chain joins TRBV7-2 and TRBJ2-7, with a weak D call TRBD2 (5 bases). V shed 5 bases and J shed 7 bases, with 24 bases lying between them. The germline CDR1 and CDR2 sequences are SGHTA and FQGNSA. This CDR3 is built from 16 residues. The CDR3 DNA is TGTGCCAGCAGCCCTCAGCCGTTGACGGGAAGCTTGGAGCAGTACTTC. This translates into CASSPQPLTGSLEQYF.

This clonotype was counted only a few times. The chain is built from TRBV28 and TRBJ2-1, with D unclear. CDR1 is MDHEN, CDR2 SYDVKM, per germline. V was trimmed by 5 bases and J by 15 bases, leaving 14 bases between them. The CDR3 sequence is 11 residues long. This CDR3 reads CASSNGRVGFF. In nucleotides, the CDR3 is TGTGCCAGCAGTAACGGACGGGTAGGGTTCTTC.

The chain carries TRBV29-1 and TRBJ2-7; 8 bases agree with TRBD1. Germline CDR1 is SQVTM and CDR2 is ANQGSEA. The J segment lost 2 bases and the V segment lost 4 bases, leaving 10 bases of the junction unmatched. The CDR3 has 15 residues. The CDR3 loop reads CSVGPGTGTPYEQYF. In nucleotides, the CDR3 is TGCAGCGTTGGCCCCGGGACAGGCACCCCCTACGAGCAGTACTTC.

Many counts were recorded for this clonotype. The gene calls are TRBV12-3 or TRBV12-4 and TRBJ2-5; the match to TRBD1 covers 12 bases. With 4 bases clipped from V and 4 bases from J, the junction kept 7 bases outside the gene matches. CDR3 length: 16 amino acids. CDR3 region: CASSSRDRGPGETQYF. For the CDR3, the DNA is TGTGCCAGCAGTTCCCGGGACAGGGGGCCGGGAGAGACCCAGTACTTC.

At least ten counts were recorded for this clonotype. The gene calls are TRBV29-1 and TRBJ1-4; TRBD1 might be the D (6 bases). This CDR3 is 14 amino acids long. Per the germline V gene, CDR1 is SQVTM and CDR2 is ANQGSEA. Trimming removed 3 bases at V and 8 bases at J, with 16 bases between. CDR3 loop: CSVDVTGMGEKLFF. CDR3 DNA: TGCAGCGTTGACGTAACAGGGATGGGGGAAAAACTGTTTTTT.

At least ten counts were recorded for this clonotype. This chain uses TRBV28 with TRBJ2-2; D remains ambiguous. Germline V lookup: CDR1 MDHEN, CDR2 SYDVKM. V lost 3 bases and J lost 8, with 13 bases in between. The CDR3 length is 14 residues. The CDR3 protein is CASSLTRASGELFF. CDR3 DNA sequence: TGTGCCAGCAGTTTGACTCGGGCTAGTGGGGAGCTGTTTTTT.